One and the same sample provided the 30 T cell receptor beta chains below, sequenced in a study of blood T cell repertoires in COVID-19. Here immunoSEQ multiplex PCR was the method, and the copy in TCRdb shows in-frame clones only, minus some. The profile covers more than 250,000 clones, with 85% to 90% appearing a single time and roughly 5.9% taken by the ten largest. The sequencing input was peripheral blood. These TCRs come from a woman aged 45-60 years with COVID-19, enrolled during active disease.

The chain joins TRBV6-5 to TRBJ2-2; 7 nucleotides agree with TRBD2. This CDR3 comprises 16 residues. V shed 2 bases and J 0 bases; nucleotides not matched to a gene: 3. CDR1 is MNHEY, CDR2 SVGAGI, per germline. The CDR3 DNA reads TGTGCCAGCAGTTACAGAGCGGGGACGAACACCGGGGAGCTGTTTTTT. Its translation: CASSYRAGTNTGELFF.

The genes are TRBV11-3 and TRBJ2-3, with a weak D call TRBD1 (6 bases). Germline-derived CDR1 and CDR2 are SGHNT and YENEEA. V lost 10 bases to trimming and J lost 4 bases, with 18 bases between them. The CDR3 extends over 14 amino acids. DNA of the CDR3: TGTGCCACCTCCTCACAGGGTTTGGCAGATACGCAGTATTTT. Residues: CATSSQGLADTQYF.

J is TRBJ2-3 and V is TRBV5-1; D gene ambiguous. CDR3 length: 13 amino acids. V was clipped by 7 bases and J by 2 bases, with 11 bases between them. Germline values: CDR1 SGHRS, CDR2 YFSETQ. This chain's CDR3 is CASYFRYTDTQYF. CDR3 nucleotides: TGCGCCAGCTATTTCAGGTACACAGATACGCAGTATTTT.

V gene TRBV5-1 combines with J gene TRBJ1-1, with 7 bases fitting TRBD1. Per germline, CDR1 SGHRS and CDR2 YFSETQ. V lost 4 bases to trimming and J lost 5 bases; unmatched junction nucleotides: 8. This CDR3 is built from 14 residues. CDR3 in amino acids: CASSITGVGTEAFF. DNA of the CDR3: TGCGCCAGCAGCATCACAGGGGTAGGGACTGAAGCTTTCTTT.

J is TRBJ1-4 and V is TRBV12-5; no firm D call. Germline V gene lookup returns CDR1 LGHNT and CDR2 FRNRAP. V gave up 2 bases and J gave up 7 bases, with 11 bases separating them. The length of the CDR3 is 14 residues. The CDR3 loop reads CASGLSSSGEKLFF. In DNA form, the CDR3 reads TGTGCTAGTGGTTTGTCAAGCAGCGGTGAAAAACTGTTTTTT.

The chain couples TRBV11-3 to TRBJ1-1; weak D call: TRBD1 (5 bases). V was cut by 4 bases and J by 1 base, with 10 bases left in between. CDR1 and CDR2 (germline): SGHNT, YENEEA. This CDR3 is 14 amino acids long. The DNA of the CDR3 is TGTGCCAGCAGCTCCTTCGGGGGGAACACTGAAGCTTTCTTT. Translation: CASSSFGGNTEAFF.

The gene calls are TRBV27 and TRBJ2-7; perhaps TRBD1 as D (5 bases). The V end was cut by 6 bases, the J end by 7 bases, with 16 bases between. Germline V lookup: CDR1 MNHEY, CDR2 SMNVEV (reference sequence). The CDR3 covers 13 residues. CDR3 sequence: CASRKTDRWEQYF. The CDR3 bases are TGTGCCAGCAGAAAGACAGACCGATGGGAGCAGTACTTC.

The J gene is TRBJ1-3, the V gene TRBV5-4; TRBD1 is a possible D gene (5 bases). The germline CDR1 and CDR2 sequences are SGHNT and YYREEE (reference sequence). V was pared by 4 bases and J by 5 bases, with 22 bases between. The CDR3 extends over 17 amino acids. CDR3 DNA sequence: TGTGCCAGCAGCGGGGGGACTAAGGCCCCCAACCGAAACACCATATATTTT. It is translated as CASSGGTKAPNRNTIYF. Supplemented by reference TRBV5-4 and TRBJ1-3, the full variable domain reads ETGVTQSPTHLIKTRGQQVTLRCSSQSGHNTVSWYQQALGQGPQFIFQYYREEENGRGNFPPRFSGLQFPNYSSELNVNALELDDSALYLCASSGGTKAPNRNTIYFGEGSWLTVV.

The rearrangement joins TRBV10-2 to TRBJ2-1, with 9 bases fitting TRBD2. CDR3 length: 15 amino acids. Trimming removed 10 bases from V and 9 bases from J; junction bases left unmatched: 16. Germline CDR1 and CDR2: WSHSY and SAAADI. The CDR3 sequence is CATVGSSSGIGEQFF. The DNA of the CDR3 is TGCGCCACCGTAGGGTCGTCTAGCGGGATAGGTGAGCAGTTCTTC.

The rearrangement joins TRBV10-2 to TRBJ2-5, with TRBD2 as a possible D gene (7 bases). Trimming left V 6 bases short and J 5 bases short, with 13 bases between. CDR1 and CDR2 (germline): WSHSY, SAAADI. This CDR3 comprises 13 residues. Written as DNA, the CDR3 is TGCGCCAGCAGGGCCGGGGGGCGCGAGACCCAGTACTTC. It yields the protein CASRAGGRETQYF.

CDR3 protein: CASSLEGGAGEQFF. The CDR3 bases are TGTGCCAGCAGCTTGGAGGGAGGAGCGGGTGAGCAGTTCTTC. This rearrangement joins TRBV9 to TRBJ2-1; a weak D match, TRBD2 (6 bases). The CDR3 has 14 amino acids. Germline V CDR1 and CDR2: SGDLS, YYNGEE. Trimming removed 4 bases from V and 9 bases from J, with 17 bases in between. The full variable domain, with the rest looked up from reference TRBV9 and TRBJ2-1, is DSGVTQTPKHLITATGQRVTLRCSPRSGDLSVYWYQQSLDQGLQFLIQYYNGEERAKGNILERFSAQQFPDLHSELNLSSLELGDSALYFCASSLEGGAGEQFFGPGTRLTVL.

This clone was detected once. The chain is built from TRBV7-2 and TRBJ2-1, with 7 positions matching TRBD2. Germline loops: CDR1 SGHTA, CDR2 FQGNSA. The CDR3 has 17 residues. V lost 3 bases, J lost 0 bases, and 8 bases stayed unmatched. The CDR3 region is CASSLSLGGSSYNEQFF. The CDR3 DNA reads as TGTGCCAGCAGCTTGTCTCTGGGCGGGAGCTCCTACAATGAGCAGTTCTTC.

The chain employs TRBV7-8 and TRBJ2-7, with TRBD2 matching 7 bases. J was trimmed by 2 bases and V by 3 bases; bases with no gene match: 7. This CDR3 region has 15 residues. CDR1 and CDR2 from the germline V gene are SGHVS and FQNEAQ. The CDR3 DNA sequence: TGTGCCAGCAGCTTTTTGCGGGAGACCACCTACGAGCAGTACTTC. It is translated as CASSFLRETTYEQYF.

The rearrangement uses TRBV11-2 and TRBJ2-7, with 7 nucleotides matching TRBD1. The CDR3 sequence is 14 residues long. The V segment lost 4 bases and the J segment 2 bases; nucleotides outside the gene matches: 5. Germline V gives CDR1 SGHAT, CDR2 FQNNGV. The CDR3 coding sequence is TGTGCCAGCAGCTCCGACAGGGTTACCTACGAGCAGTACTTC. It codes for CASSSDRVTYEQYF.

The chain joins TRBV2 to TRBJ1-6, with D perhaps TRBD1 (6 bases). V lost 7 bases and J 0 bases, leaving 10 bases between the germline ends. From germline, CDR1 is SNHLY and CDR2 FYNNEI. CDR3 length: 15 amino acids. For the CDR3, the DNA is TGTGCCAGCATCCCGGACAGCTCCTATAATTCACCCCTCCACTTT. Translated, it gives CASIPDSSYNSPLHF.

This clone appeared once. The rearrangement joins TRBV5-5 to TRBJ2-1; 7 nucleotides line up with TRBD2. The CDR3 is 14 residues long. Germline loops: CDR1 SGHKS, CDR2 YYEKEE (reference sequence). The trim removed 3 bases at V and 3 bases at J, leaving 3 bases unmatched. CDR3 DNA: TGTGCCAGCAGCTATAGGACTAGCTACAATGAGCAGTTCTTC. Translated, it gives CASSYRTSYNEQFF.

This clone was detected a few times. The V gene is TRBV4-3, the J gene TRBJ2-7; 7 nucleotides agree with TRBD2. J was trimmed by 1 base and V by 0 bases; bases with no gene match: 6. CDR1 and CDR2 from the germline V gene are LGHNA and YSLEER. CDR3 length equals 16 residues. CDR3 in amino acids: CASSQDSGSSSYEQYF. The CDR3 region has the DNA TGCGCCAGCAGCCAAGATAGCGGGTCAAGTTCCTACGAGCAGTACTTC.

This chain connects TRBV4-2 to TRBJ1-2; D ambiguous. V lost 0 bases and J 4 bases, leaving 12 bases between the germline ends. Germline assignment: CDR1 LGHNA and CDR2 YNFKEQ. The length of the CDR3 is 15 residues. The CDR3 is CASSQDLGVLYGYTF. As DNA, the CDR3 is TGTGCCAGCAGCCAAGACTTGGGAGTCCTCTATGGCTACACCTTC.

The chain recombines TRBV27 with TRBJ1-4; 7 nucleotides agree with TRBD1. V shed 6 bases and J 6 bases; nucleotides not matched to a gene: 7. The CDR3 spans 14 residues. CDR1 is MNHEY and CDR2 is SMNVEV in the germline V gene (reference sequence). The DNA for the CDR3 is TGTGCCAGCAGCCCCGGGACAGTTGATGAAAAACTGTTTTTT. It encodes CASSPGTVDEKLFF.

This chain connects TRBV10-3 to TRBJ1-5; TRBD1 matches at 10 bases. The CDR3 extends over 14 amino acids. CDR1 and CDR2 (germline): ENHRY, SYGVKD. V was pared by 5 bases and J by 5 bases, with 3 bases of the junction left unmatched. The CDR3 DNA reads as TGTGCCATCAGTACCGGACAGGGGGATCAGCCCCAGCATTTT. Its protein product is CAISTGQGDQPQHF.

The chain joins TRBV30 to TRBJ2-3, with D hard to call. Germline CDR1 is GTSNPN and CDR2 is SVGIG (reference sequence). The ends were cut back, 1 base at V and 2 bases at J, with 13 bases in the middle. This CDR3 has 15 amino acids. For the CDR3, the DNA is TGTGCCTGGAGTGAATCCGCTAGGCCCACAGATACGCAGTATTTT. Amino acids: CAWSESARPTDTQYF.

The chain's CDR3 is CASSYLAGVGNEQFF. CDR3 DNA: TGTGCCAGCAGTTACCTAGCGGGAGTTGGGAATGAGCAGTTCTTC. This chain joins TRBV7-9 and TRBJ2-1; TRBD2 aligns across 10 bases. V lost 6 bases and J lost 7; bases outside the gene matches: 9. The CDR3 extends over 15 amino acids. The V gene's germline CDR1 is SEHNR and CDR2 FQNEAQ (reference sequence).

As concerns this clone: At the DNA level, this CDR3 is encoded by other sequences in the same sample as well. The chain carries TRBV11-2 and TRBJ2-1; D perhaps matches TRBD2 (6 bases). V was cut by 3 bases and J by 3 bases, with 12 bases left in between. The germline V gene has CDR1 SGHAT and CDR2 FQNNGV. The CDR3 has 15 amino acids. The CDR3 DNA reads as TGTGCCAGCAGCTTGAGTAGCGGAGGCTACAATGAGCAGTTCTTC. Residues: CASSLSSGGYNEQFF.

This sequence joins TRBV7-9 and TRBJ1-1; 7 bases line up with TRBD1. Germline loops: CDR1 SEHNR, CDR2 FQNEAQ (reference sequence). The CDR3 is 15 residues long. The trim removed 7 bases at V and 4 bases at J, leaving 12 bases unmatched. The CDR3 nucleotides read TGTGCCAGCAACCCCCCCCGGCAGGGGGGCACTGAAGCTTTCTTT. Translation: CASNPPRQGGTEAFF.

The rearrangement uses TRBV7-6 and TRBJ2-3; possible D gene TRBD1, 6 bases. This CDR3 has 14 amino acids. Trimming stripped 5 bases from V and 4 bases from J, with 13 bases between. Germline V gives CDR1 SGHVS, CDR2 FNYEAQ. The CDR3 DNA is TGTGCCAGCAGCCCCGCTGGGGGCGCAGATACGCAGTATTTT. As protein: CASSPAGGADTQYF.

In DNA form, the CDR3 reads TGTGCCTGGAGTGTTGACAGGCCACTCGCCGGCAATCAGCCCCAGCATTTT. Residues: CAWSVDRPLAGNQPQHF. The V gene is TRBV30, the J gene TRBJ1-5; D might be TRBD1 (6 bases). Trimming stripped 0 bases from V and 2 bases from J, with 17 bases between. The CDR3 covers 17 residues. Germline values: CDR1 GTSNPN, CDR2 SVGIG (reference sequence).

The rearrangement links TRBV3-1 (or the pseudogene TRBV3-2) to TRBJ1-1; D not resolved. Between the trimmed V and J ends, which lost 2 bases and 12 bases, there was a span of 16 bases. The CDR3 contains 13 residues. Germline CDR1 is LGHDT and CDR2 is YNNKEL (reference sequence). The CDR3 nucleotides are TGTGCCAGCAGCCAATCCCTTACCTACGGGACTTTCTTT. It encodes CASSQSLTYGTFF.

The chain is built from TRBV19 and TRBJ2-7; the D gene is possibly TRBD2 (6 bases). This CDR3 is 14 amino acids long. Germline CDR1 is LNHDA and CDR2 is SQIVND (reference sequence). V was shortened by 7 bases and J by 6 bases, with 19 bases between the two germline ends. CDR3 loop: CASKGTPGSVEQYF. CDR3 sequence (DNA): TGTGCCAGTAAAGGGACTCCCGGTTCCGTCGAGCAGTACTTC.

V usage is TRBV6-5 and J usage is TRBJ2-1; D ambiguous. The CDR3 has 13 amino acids. The ends were cut back, 7 bases at V and 8 bases at J, with 15 bases in the middle. Germline V gene data show CDR1 as MNHEY and CDR2 as SVGAGI. CDR3 sequence reads: CASTITAGYEQFF. The DNA for the CDR3 is TGTGCCAGCACCATTACCGCAGGATATGAGCAGTTCTTC.

This chain joins TRBV27 and TRBJ2-7, with D possibly being TRBD2 (5 bases). CDR3 size: 12 residues. Germline lookup yields CDR1 MNHEY and CDR2 SMNVEV (reference sequence). V was pared by 3 bases and J by 7 bases, with 10 bases between. CDR3 sequence reads: CASSFSGSEQYF. For the CDR3, the DNA is TGTGCCAGCAGTTTTAGTGGGAGTGAGCAGTACTTC.